One and the same sample provided the 10 T cell receptor beta chains below, sequenced in a study of beta chain features in type 1 diabetes. Overall study findings and caveats: Shortening that was moderate but significant affected the TCRB CDR3s of Type 1 diabetes patients in all four CD4+ subsets.

The investigators reverse transcribed all of the isolated RNA, so they sequenced expressed TCRB transcripts. Sequencing used immunoSEQ multiplex PCR; TCRdb keeps in-frame clones, though not all of them. The sample comprises 250,000 to 300,000 clones, roughly an eighth of which are singletons, and 0.017% rests with the top ten. These receptors' antigens are unknown. Material for sequencing was naive CD4+ T cells from blood. All receptors come from a man younger than 40 with type 1 diabetes.

This clone was recorded a few times. The chain links TRBV4-3 to TRBJ2-1, with 11 bases identical to TRBD2. V lost 0 bases, J lost 4 bases, and 17 bases stayed unmatched. This CDR3 region has 21 residues. CDR1 is LGHNA and CDR2 is YSLEER in the germline V gene. The CDR3 coding sequence is TGCGCCAGCAGCCAAGATGGTACTAGCGGGGGCCACCGATATTCTTACAATGAGCAGTTCTTC. Translating it yields CASSQDGTSGGHRYSYNEQFF.

To note about this clone: A read error may account for a junction end that differs from germline. The V call is TRBV28, the J call TRBJ2-7; weak D call: TRBD2 (5 bases). The germline V gene has CDR1 MDHEN and CDR2 SYDVKM. This CDR3 region has 11 residues. The CDR3 is CASRLSGEQYF. The DNA for the CDR3 is TGTGCCAGCAGATTATCGGGGGAGCAGTACTTC. The variable domain in full, with the rest retrieved from reference TRBV28 and TRBJ2-7, is DVKVTQSSRYLVKRTGEKVFLECVQDMDHENMFWYRQDPGLGLRLIYFSYDVKMKEKGDIPEGYSVSREKKERFSLILESASTNQTSMYLCASRLSGEQYFGPGTRLTVT.

V gene TRBV5-1 combines with J gene TRBJ2-1, with 8 bases aligning to TRBD1. Trimming removed 4 bases from V and 4 bases from J; junction bases left unmatched: 4. The CDR3 consists of 14 residues. CDR1 is SGHRS, CDR2 YFSETQ, per germline. The CDR3 sequence: CASSPGGLYNEQFF. CDR3 nucleotide sequence: TGCGCCAGCAGCCCAGGGGGCCTGTACAATGAGCAGTTCTTC.

The chain combines TRBV7-2 with TRBJ2-7; perhaps TRBD1 as D (5 bases). Germline V lookup: CDR1 SGHTA, CDR2 FQGNSA. The CDR3 covers 16 residues. V lost 1 base to trimming and J lost 3 bases, with 16 bases between them. CDR3 sequence (DNA): TGTGCCAGCAGCTTAGATGGCCTAGGGGCGAGCTACGAGCAGTACTTC. Its protein product is CASSLDGLGASYEQYF.

The genes are TRBV6-5 and TRBJ2-1, with 7 bases aligning to TRBD2. The CDR3 contains 15 residues. In germline, CDR1 is MNHEY, CDR2 SVGAGI. With 5 bases clipped from V and 7 bases from J, the junction kept 11 bases outside the gene matches. This chain's CDR3 is CASSPSGILSNEQFF. The CDR3 DNA is TGTGCCAGCAGTCCCAGCGGGATCTTATCGAATGAGCAGTTCTTC.

This clone was seen a few times. The chain has TRBV28 and TRBJ2-5; 8 nucleotides align to TRBD2. The germline V gene has CDR1 MDHEN and CDR2 SYDVKM. J was trimmed by 1 base and V by 5 bases; bases with no gene match: 3. The CDR3 loop spans 14 amino acids. CDR3: CASSPAGAQETQYF. The CDR3 DNA sequence: TGTGCCAGCAGTCCAGCGGGAGCCCAAGAGACCCAGTACTTC.

The table lists this clone with a few counts. The J gene is TRBJ2-5, the V gene TRBV7-3; tentatively, D is TRBD1 (5 bases). Germline CDR1 is SGHTA and CDR2 is FQGTGA. V lost 5 bases and J lost 5, with 12 bases in between. The CDR3 runs 13 residues. In nucleotides, the CDR3 is TGTGCCAGCAGCAAAAGGGGTTCGGAGACCCAGTACTTC. This sequence encodes CASSKRGSETQYF.

There are a few counts of this clone. This chain joins TRBV10-3 and TRBJ2-7, with 9 bases that match TRBD1. CDR1 and CDR2 (germline): ENHRY, SYGVKD. V lost 0 bases, J lost 1 base, and 4 bases stayed unmatched. The CDR3 runs 16 residues. CDR3: CAISESFGQGSYEQYF. CDR3 bases: TGTGCCATCAGTGAGTCGTTCGGACAGGGGTCCTACGAGCAGTACTTC.

This chain joins TRBV7-6 and TRBJ2-7; 8 nucleotides align to TRBD2. From germline, CDR1 is SGHVS and CDR2 FNYEAQ. After removal of 1 base from V and 2 bases from J, the junction contained 10 bases not matched to a gene. The CDR3 consists of 17 residues. CDR3 amino acids: CASSLGRRRTSTYEQYF. The CDR3 region has the DNA TGTGCCAGCAGCTTAGGTAGGCGCAGGACTAGCACCTACGAGCAGTACTTC.

Worth noting for this clone: Other DNA sequences in the sample encode the same CDR3. V gene TRBV13 combines with J gene TRBJ2-7, with 10 bases matching TRBD2. Unmatched junction bases numbered 5, after V lost 4 bases and J lost 2 bases. Germline V CDR1 and CDR2: PRHDT, FYEKMQ (reference sequence). The CDR3 extends over 15 amino acids. The CDR3 sequence: CASSSRTSGAYEQYF. CDR3 DNA: TGTGCCAGCAGCTCTCGGACTAGCGGAGCCTACGAGCAGTACTTC.